This entry is about one T cell receptor (beta chain). Antigen specificity is unknown. The data belong to a study of T cell responses to AZD1222 COVID-19 vaccine. Generated by immunoSEQ multiplex PCR, the TCRdb table keeps only in-frame clones and is missing some. The data contain approximately 90,000 clones, around 89% of them seen just once; the ten biggest clones take up more than 7.5%. In germline, CDR1 is GTSNPN, CDR2 SVGIG (reference sequence). V dropped 0 bases and J dropped 4 bases, with 6 bases sitting between them. This CDR3 spans 13 amino acids. Findings and caveats of the study: Among spike-specific TCRs, nearly half reportedly target unmutated variant regions. There were vaccine-associated CD4 TCRs across spike, dominant at 160-218 and 743-854.

The sequence derives from an adult in good health. This material consisted of peripheral blood, taken on day 0 of AZD1222 vaccination. The chain is built from TRBV30 and TRBJ2-2; D might be TRBD2 (5 bases). Here the CDR3 DNA reads TGTGCCTGGAGTGTACGGGGCACCGGGGAGCTGTTTTTT. It encodes CAWSVRGTGELFF.